This TCR beta chain emerged from a study of beta chain features in type 1 diabetes. Study information: The patient and healthy donor groups were comparable for age, gender and cell yields.

CD45RO/CCR7/CD25/CD127/CD95/CD27 staining was used to isolate CD4+ naive, central memory, regulatory and stem cell-like memory cells by sorting. Regarding the study as a whole: Patients with type 1 diabetes showed fewer VDJ junction insertions and more deletions.

This clone was counted a few times. Its specificity is unknown. The sequenced template was cDNA made from the entire isolated RNA. Method: immunoSEQ multiplex PCR; TCRdb's copy keeps in-frame clones and lacks some. The sample has a few hundred thousand clones; about 15% are singletons. Trimming stripped 0 bases from V and 0 bases from J, with 11 bases between. There are 16 residues in the CDR3. Germline CDR1 SGDLS, CDR2 YYNGEE. Input material: naive CD4+ T cells from blood. The genes are TRBV9 and TRBJ2-3; tentative D call: TRBD2 (5 bases). The sequence came from a man aged 30 to 45 in good health. The CDR3 is CASSVGGGSSTDTQYF. CDR3 sequence (DNA): TGTGCCAGCAGCGTAGGTGGCGGGTCTAGCACAGATACGCAGTATTTT.